The rows below give T cell receptor beta chains drawn from one sample of a study of cytomegalovirus exposure and HLA in healthy donors. Method: immunoSEQ multiplex PCR; TCRdb's copy keeps in-frame clones and lacks some. The sample comprises about 200,000 clones, approximately 87% of which are singletons, and around 5.6% rests with the top ten. Sequenced: PBMCs. Receptor source: a woman between 18 and 29 years old in good health and CMV-seronegative. CDR3s include the opening cysteine and the closing phenylalanine or tryptophan. A D gene is named only where the DNA matches it firmly. Clone size is stated in some rows and not others, as once, few, many or a class when expanded.

NA NA TRBJ2-4 TRBV5-1 CASSLEGVGSTNIQYF TGCGCCAGCAGCTTGGAGGGGGTAGGGAGTACGAACATTCAGTACTTC
TRBD1 NA TRBJ2-7 TRBV5-1 CASSLGVQGRKSIDFF TGCGCCAGCAGCTTGGGGGTACAGGGGCGGAAGAGCATCGACTTCTTC
TRBD1 NA TRBJ1-2 TRBV19 CASTRDRVYGYTF TGTGCCAGTACCCGGGACAGAGTCTATGGCTACACCTTC
NA NA TRBJ2-7 TRBV4-2 CASSQGAPQDEQYF TGTGCCAGCAGCCAGGGGGCTCCCCAGGACGAGCAGTACTTC
NA NA TRBJ2-6 TRBV29-1 CSVSGGAFSGANVLTF TGCAGCGTTTCCGGTGGGGCCTTCTCTGGGGCCAACGTCCTGACTTTC
NA NA TRBJ2-3 TRBV25-1 CASTNTGFTDTQYF TGTGCCAGCACCAACACGGGCTTCACAGATACGCAGTATTTT
NA NA TRBJ1-4 TRBV5-1 CASSLLPLGQHMRTNEKLFF TGCGCCAGCAGCCTACTCCCCCTTGGACAGCACATGAGGACTAATGAAAAACTGTTTTTT
NA NA TRBJ2-2 TRBV9 CASSVEVGSGELFF TGTGCCAGCAGCGTAGAGGTCGGGAGCGGGGAGCTGTTTTTT
NA NA TRBJ2-3 TRBV5-4 CASSLGGSTDTQYF TGTGCCAGCAGCTTGGGCGGGAGCACAGATACGCAGTATTTT
TRBD1 NA TRBJ2-7 TRBV19 CASSPDRPMLGYEQYF TGTGCCAGTAGTCCGGACAGGCCTATGCTAGGGTACGAGCAGTACTTC
TRBD2 NA TRBJ2-1 TRBV4-1 CASSLRLAGFSGQFF TGCGCCAGCAGCCTTCGACTAGCGGGGTTCAGCGGGCAGTTCTTC
NA NA TRBJ1-1 TRBV11-2 CASSLTGLVNTEAFF TGTGCCAGCAGCTTAACTGGTTTGGTGAACACTGAAGCTTTCTTT
TRBD2 few TRBJ2-2 TRBV28 CASSSGLAVRYGELFF TGTGCCAGCAGTTCGGGACTAGCGGTTCGGTACGGGGAGCTGTTTTTT
NA NA TRBJ1-6 TRBV2 CASSVLQGGHSPLHF TGTGCCAGCAGTGTCCTCCAGGGAGGCCATTCACCCCTCCACTTT
NA few TRBJ1-5 TRBV19 CASSRGLGGFKVQPQHF TGTGCCAGTAGCCGCGGTCTTGGGGGCTTTAAGGTTCAGCCCCAGCATTTT
NA NA TRBJ1-3 TRBV5-4 CASSLRGADGNTIYF TGTGCCAGCAGCTTGCGGGGGGCGGACGGAAACACCATATATTTT
NA NA TRBJ1-6 TRBV5-1 CASSLSGARYNSPLHF TGCGCCAGCAGCTTGAGCGGGGCCCGCTATAATTCACCCCTCCACTTT
TRBD2 NA TRBJ2-1 TRBV28 CASSSSGLAGVVGEQFF TGTGCCAGCAGTTCCTCCGGACTAGCGGGAGTTGTGGGTGAGCAGTTCTTC
TRBD2 NA TRBJ2-3 TRBV29-1 CSVRTSGSIDTQYF TGCAGCGTGAGGACTAGCGGGAGCATAGATACGCAGTATTTT
TRBD2 NA TRBJ2-3 TRBV9 CASSPGLGSTDTQYF TGTGCCAGCAGCCCGGGACTAGGGAGCACAGATACGCAGTATTTT
TRBD1 NA TRBJ2-7 TRBV27 CASSLSATGGLNYEQYF TGTGCCAGCAGTTTATCGGCGACAGGGGGATTGAACTACGAGCAGTACTTC
NA NA TRBJ1-2 TRBV6-5 CASSYSARAHGYTF TGTGCCAGCAGTTACTCCGCCAGGGCGCATGGCTACACCTTC
NA NA TRBJ2-6 TRBV13 CASSSTGISGANVLTF TGTGCCAGCAGCTCTACCGGGATATCTGGGGCCAACGTCCTGACTTTC
TRBD2 NA TRBJ2-1 TRBV9 CASSVESGNVEQFF TGTGCCAGCAGCGTAGAAAGCGGGAATGTTGAGCAGTTCTTC
NA NA TRBJ2-1 TRBV4-1 CASSQGTDTPSYNEQFF TGCGCCAGCAGCCAAGGAACGGACACTCCTTCCTACAATGAGCAGTTCTTC
NA NA TRBJ1-1 TRBV2 CASPAPTEGDTEAFF TGTGCCAGCCCGGCCCCCACAGAGGGGGACACTGAAGCTTTCTTT
TRBD1 NA TRBJ1-6 TRBV18 CASSPGQGSSSPLHF TGTGCCAGCTCACCGGGACAGGGGTCGAGTTCACCCCTCCACTTT
TRBD1 NA TRBJ2-4 TRBV15 CATSRRTGGFGNIQYF TGTGCCACCAGCAGGCGGACAGGGGGTTTTGGAAACATTCAGTACTTC
NA NA TRBJ1-4 TRBV29-1 CSVEDFDRFATKLFF TGCAGCGTTGAAGACTTTGACAGGTTCGCTACCAAACTGTTTTTT
NA NA TRBJ2-5 TRBV5-1 CASSSDGIGETQYF TGCGCCAGCAGCTCGGACGGAATAGGCGAGACCCAGTACTTC
NA NA TRBJ2-1 TRBV2 CASSQYNEQFF TGTGCCAGCTCTCAGTACAATGAGCAGTTCTTC
NA NA TRBJ1-1 TRBV6-5 CASSYGPNTEAFF TGTGCCAGCAGTTACGGACCGAACACTGAAGCTTTCTTT
TRBD1 NA TRBJ1-4 TRBV27 CASSVNRGITLGEKLFF TGTGCCAGCAGTGTAAACAGGGGAATCACGCTCGGTGAAAAACTGTTTTTT
TRBD1 NA TRBJ1-2 TRBV7-9 CASSPRTGRGYGYTF TGTGCCAGCAGCCCCCGGACAGGAAGGGGTTATGGCTACACCTTC
NA few TRBJ1-2 TRBV5-1 CASSLLTASYGYTF TGCGCCAGCAGCTTGTTGACAGCTAGCTATGGCTACACCTTC
TRBD1 NA TRBJ1-5 TRBV9 CASSVGTGGGQPQHF TGTGCCAGCAGCGTCGGGACAGGGGGAGGGCAGCCCCAGCATTTT
NA NA TRBJ2-7 TRBV19 CASREGISYEQYF TGTGCCAGTAGGGAGGGGATCTCCTACGAGCAGTACTTC
NA NA TRBJ1-3 TRBV5-1 CASSREAGQGSGNTIYF TGCGCCAGCAGCCGGGAGGCAGGGCAAGGCTCTGGAAACACCATATATTTT
NA NA TRBJ2-7 TRBV6-1 CASRGTRWEQYF TGTGCCAGCAGAGGGACACGCTGGGAGCAGTACTTC
TRBD1 NA TRBJ1-2 TRBV7-8 CASSSDRVFGYTF TGTGCCAGCAGCTCGGACAGGGTGTTTGGCTACACCTTC
NA NA TRBJ2-1 TRBV5-1 CASSMQGNSYNEQFF TGCGCCAGCAGTATGCAGGGGAACTCCTACAATGAGCAGTTCTTC
TRBD1 NA TRBJ1-2 TRBV6-4 CASSDGTGGYGYTF TGTGCCAGCAGTGACGGGACAGGGGGTTATGGCTACACCTTC
TRBD1 once TRBJ2-7 TRBV27 CASQDRGVSYEQYF TGTGCCAGCCAGGACAGGGGGGTATCCTACGAGCAGTACTTC
NA NA TRBJ1-5 TRBV5-1 CASSLDGESQPQHF TGCGCCAGCAGCTTGGATGGGGAGAGTCAGCCCCAGCATTTT
NA NA TRBJ1-2 TRBV5-6 CASSLATLNSGYTF TGTGCCAGCAGCTTGGCGACCCTTAATAGTGGCTACACCTTC